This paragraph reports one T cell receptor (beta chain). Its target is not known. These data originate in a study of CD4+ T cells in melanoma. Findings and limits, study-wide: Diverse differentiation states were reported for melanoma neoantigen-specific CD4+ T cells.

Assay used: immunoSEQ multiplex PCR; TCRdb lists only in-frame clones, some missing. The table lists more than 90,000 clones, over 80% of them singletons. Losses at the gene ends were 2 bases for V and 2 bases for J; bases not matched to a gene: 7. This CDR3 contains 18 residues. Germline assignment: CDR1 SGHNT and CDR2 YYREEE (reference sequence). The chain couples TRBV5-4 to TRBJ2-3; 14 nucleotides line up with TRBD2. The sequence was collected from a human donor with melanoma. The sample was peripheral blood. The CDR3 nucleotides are TGTGCCAGCAGCTTTCCATCGACTAGCGGGGGGGCCACAGATACGCAGTATTTT. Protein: CASSFPSTSGGATDTQYF.